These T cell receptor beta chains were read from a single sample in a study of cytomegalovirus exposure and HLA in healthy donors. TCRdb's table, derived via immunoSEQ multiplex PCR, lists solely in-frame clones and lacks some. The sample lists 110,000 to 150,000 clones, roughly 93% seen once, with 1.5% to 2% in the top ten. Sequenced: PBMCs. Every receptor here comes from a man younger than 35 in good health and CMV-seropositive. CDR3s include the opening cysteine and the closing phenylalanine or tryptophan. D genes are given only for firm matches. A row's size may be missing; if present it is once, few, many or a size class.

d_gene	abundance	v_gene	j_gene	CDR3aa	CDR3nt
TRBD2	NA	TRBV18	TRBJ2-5	CASSRGSSGQETQYF	TGTGCCAGCTCCCGCGGGTCTAGCGGCCAAGAGACCCAGTACTTC
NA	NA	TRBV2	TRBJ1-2	CASSPQQGEYGYTF	TGTGCCAGCAGTCCGCAACAGGGCGAATATGGCTACACCTTC
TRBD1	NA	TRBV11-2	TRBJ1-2	CASSLDREYGYTF	TGTGCCAGCAGCTTGGACAGGGAGTATGGCTACACCTTC
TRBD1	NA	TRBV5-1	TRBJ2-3	CASSSGTGNTDTQYF	TGCGCCAGCAGCTCTGGGACAGGGAACACAGATACGCAGTATTTT
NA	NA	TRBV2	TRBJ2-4	CASRGLAKNIQYF	TGTGCCAGCAGGGGACTAGCCAAAAACATTCAGTACTTC
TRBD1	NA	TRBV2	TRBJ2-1	CASSLRTGGDEQFF	TGTGCCAGCAGCCTTAGGACAGGGGGTGATGAGCAGTTCTTC
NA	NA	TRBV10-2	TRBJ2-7	CASSESEGSYEQYF	TGCGCCAGCAGTGAGTCGGAGGGTTCCTACGAGCAGTACTTC
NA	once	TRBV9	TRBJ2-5	CASSVEGQGSETQYF	TGTGCCAGCAGCGTAGAGGGCCAGGGTTCAGAGACCCAGTACTTC
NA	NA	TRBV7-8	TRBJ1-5	CASSQSGAMGGQPQHF	TGTGCCAGCAGCCAGTCCGGGGCCATGGGAGGTCAGCCCCAGCATTTT
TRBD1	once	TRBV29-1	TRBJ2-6	CSVKGTGGSDGANVLTF	TGCAGCGTCAAGGGGACAGGGGGCTCGGATGGGGCCAACGTCCTGACTTTC
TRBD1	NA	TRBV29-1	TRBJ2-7	CSARTGTYEQYF	TGCAGCGCTCGGACAGGGACCTACGAGCAGTACTTC
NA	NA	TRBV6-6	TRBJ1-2	CASSTHGLGADYGYTF	TGTGCCAGCAGTACTCACGGGCTGGGGGCGGACTATGGCTACACCTTC
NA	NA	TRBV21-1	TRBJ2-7	CASSKEGHNGVPSYEQYF	TGTGCCAGCAGCAAAGAAGGGCACAACGGGGTCCCCTCCTACGAGCAGTACTTC
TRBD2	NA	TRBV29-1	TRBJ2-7	CSVEGAGSEQYF	TGCAGCGTTGAAGGAGCGGGGTCCGAGCAGTACTTC
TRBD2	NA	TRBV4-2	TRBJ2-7	CASSQESSGSYYEQYF	TGTGCCAGCAGCCAAGAGTCTAGCGGGAGTTACTACGAGCAGTACTTC
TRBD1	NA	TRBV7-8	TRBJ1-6	CASSIGTGFSPLHF	TGTGCCAGCAGCATCGGGACAGGGTTTTCACCCCTCCACTTT
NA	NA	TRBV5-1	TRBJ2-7	CASSVQGTALDEQYF	TGCGCCAGCAGCGTACAGGGTACGGCGTTGGACGAGCAGTACTTC
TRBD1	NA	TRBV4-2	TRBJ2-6	CASSQGSGTGDLSGANVLTF	TGTGCCAGCAGCCAAGGCTCAGGGACAGGGGATCTATCTGGGGCCAACGTCCTGACTTTC
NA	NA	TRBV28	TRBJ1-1	CASSPRALNRVEAFF	TGTGCCAGCAGTCCCCGTGCCCTAAACAGAGTCGAAGCTTTCTTT
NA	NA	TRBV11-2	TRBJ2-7	CASSPPPGHLNYEQYF	TGTGCCAGCAGCCCGCCACCGGGACACTTAAATTACGAGCAGTACTTC
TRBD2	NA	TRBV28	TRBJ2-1	CASSPLTPRGDEQFF	TGTGCCAGCAGTCCCCTTACGCCACGGGGGGATGAGCAGTTCTTC
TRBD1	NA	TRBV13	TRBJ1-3	CASSFRGPGNTIYF	TGTGCCAGCAGCTTTAGGGGGCCTGGAAACACCATATATTTT
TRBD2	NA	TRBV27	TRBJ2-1	CASRPGLAGGWLFF	TGTGCCAGCAGACCGGGACTAGCGGGAGGATGGTTGTTCTTC
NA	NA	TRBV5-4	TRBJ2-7	CASSLVGDFYEQYF	TGTGCCAGCAGCTTGGTCGGGGACTTCTACGAGCAGTACTTC
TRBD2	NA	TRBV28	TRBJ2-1	CASSFRGGRPYNEQFF	TGTGCCAGCAGTTTTCGGGGCGGGAGACCCTACAATGAGCAGTTCTTC
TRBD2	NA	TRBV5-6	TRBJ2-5	CASSLVREDGETQYF	TGTGCCAGCAGCTTGGTGCGGGAGGATGGAGAGACCCAGTACTTC
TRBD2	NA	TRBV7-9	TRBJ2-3	CASSLSGSTDTQYF	TGTGCCAGCAGCCTTAGCGGGAGCACAGATACGCAGTATTTT
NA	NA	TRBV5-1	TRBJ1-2	CASSLAGGYTF	TGCGCCAGCAGCTTGGCAGGTGGCTACACCTTC
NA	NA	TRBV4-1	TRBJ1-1	CASSHLQGGTEAFF	TGCGCCAGCAGCCATCTTCAAGGGGGCACTGAAGCTTTCTTT
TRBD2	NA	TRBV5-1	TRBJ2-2	CASRLAGGTGELFF	TGCGCCAGCAGACTAGCGGGGGGCACCGGGGAGCTGTTTTTT
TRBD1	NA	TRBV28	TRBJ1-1	CASSDDWDRGLSEAFF	TGTGCCAGCAGCGATGATTGGGACAGGGGGCTATCTGAAGCTTTCTTT
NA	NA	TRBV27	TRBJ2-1	CASSLLTGNSYNEQFF	TGTGCCAGCAGTTTATTAACAGGGAACTCCTACAATGAGCAGTTCTTC